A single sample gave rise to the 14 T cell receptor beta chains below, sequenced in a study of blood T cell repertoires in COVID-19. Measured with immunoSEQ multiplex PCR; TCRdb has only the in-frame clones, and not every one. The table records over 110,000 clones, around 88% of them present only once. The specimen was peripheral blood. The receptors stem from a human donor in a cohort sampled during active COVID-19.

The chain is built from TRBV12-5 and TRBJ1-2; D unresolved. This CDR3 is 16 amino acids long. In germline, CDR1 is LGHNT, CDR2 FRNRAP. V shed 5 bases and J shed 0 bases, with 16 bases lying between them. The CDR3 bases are TGTGCTAGTGGTGTAATGGGGAAGGGAGCTAACTATGGCTACACCTTC. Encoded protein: CASGVMGKGANYGYTF.

CDR3 nucleotide sequence: TGTGCCAGTAGTTTGACAGCCGGCTCCTACGAGCAGTACTTC. This codes for CASSLTAGSYEQYF. This chain links TRBV19 with TRBJ2-7; D possibly corresponds to TRBD1 (5 bases). The ends were cut back, 5 bases at V and 0 bases at J, with 11 bases in the middle. This CDR3 comprises 14 residues. The germline gives CDR1 LNHDA, CDR2 SQIVND (reference sequence). Supplemented by reference TRBV19 and TRBJ2-7, the full variable domain reads DGGITQSPKYLFRKEGQNVTLSCEQNLNHDAMYWYRQDPGQGLRLIYYSQIVNDFQKGDIAEGYSVSREKKESFPLTVTSAQKNPTAFYLCASSLTAGSYEQYFGPGTRLTVT.

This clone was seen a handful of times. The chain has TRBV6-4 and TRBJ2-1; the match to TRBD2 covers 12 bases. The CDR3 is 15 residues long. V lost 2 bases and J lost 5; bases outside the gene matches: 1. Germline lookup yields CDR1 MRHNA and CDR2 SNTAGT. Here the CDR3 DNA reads TGTGCCAGCAGTGACCTAGCGGGGGGGGACAATGAGCAGTTCTTC. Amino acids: CASSDLAGGDNEQFF.

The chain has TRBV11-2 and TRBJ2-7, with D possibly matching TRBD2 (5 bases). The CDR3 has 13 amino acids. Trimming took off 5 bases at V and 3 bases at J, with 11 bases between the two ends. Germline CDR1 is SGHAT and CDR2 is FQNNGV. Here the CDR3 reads CASSIGLYYEQYF. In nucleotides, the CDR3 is TGTGCCAGCAGCATCGGACTGTACTACGAGCAGTACTTC.

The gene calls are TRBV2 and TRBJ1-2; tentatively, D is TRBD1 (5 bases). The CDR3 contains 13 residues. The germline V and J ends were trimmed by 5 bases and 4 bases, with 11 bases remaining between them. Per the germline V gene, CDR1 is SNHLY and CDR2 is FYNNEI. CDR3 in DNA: TGTGCCAGCAGTTCCGGGACTGTCTATGGCTACACCTTC. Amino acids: CASSSGTVYGYTF. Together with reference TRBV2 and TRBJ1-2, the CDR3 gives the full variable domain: EPEVTQTPSHQVTQMGQEVILRCVPISNHLYFYWYRQILGQKVEFLVSFYNNEISEKSEIFDDQFSVERPDGSNFTLKIRSTKLEDSAMYFCASSSGTVYGYTFGSGTRLTVV.

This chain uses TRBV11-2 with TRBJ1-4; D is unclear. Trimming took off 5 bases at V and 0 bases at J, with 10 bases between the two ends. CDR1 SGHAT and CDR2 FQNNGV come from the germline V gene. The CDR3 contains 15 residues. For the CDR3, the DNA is TGTGCCAGCAGCCGCCGGGGTCCAACTAATGAAAAACTGTTTTTT. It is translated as CASSRRGPTNEKLFF.

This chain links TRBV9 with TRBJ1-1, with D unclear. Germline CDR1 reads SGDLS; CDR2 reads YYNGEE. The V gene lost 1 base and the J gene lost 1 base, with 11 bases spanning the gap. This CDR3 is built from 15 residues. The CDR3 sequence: CASSVSELWNTEAFF. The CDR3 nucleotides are TGTGCCAGCAGCGTATCGGAGTTGTGGAACACTGAAGCTTTCTTT.

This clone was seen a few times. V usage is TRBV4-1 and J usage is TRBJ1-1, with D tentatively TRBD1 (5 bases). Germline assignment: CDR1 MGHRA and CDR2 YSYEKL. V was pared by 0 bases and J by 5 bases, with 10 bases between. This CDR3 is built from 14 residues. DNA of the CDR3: TGCGCCAGCAGCCAAGATGCAGGGAAGACTGAAGCTTTCTTT. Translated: CASSQDAGKTEAFF.

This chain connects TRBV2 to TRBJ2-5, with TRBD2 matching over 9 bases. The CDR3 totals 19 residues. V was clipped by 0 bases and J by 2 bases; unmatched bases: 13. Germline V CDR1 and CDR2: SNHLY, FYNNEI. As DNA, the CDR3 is TGTGCCAGCAGTGAAGCGGCTGTGGGACTAGCTTATCGTCAAGAGACCCAGTACTTC. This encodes CASSEAAVGLAYRQETQYF.

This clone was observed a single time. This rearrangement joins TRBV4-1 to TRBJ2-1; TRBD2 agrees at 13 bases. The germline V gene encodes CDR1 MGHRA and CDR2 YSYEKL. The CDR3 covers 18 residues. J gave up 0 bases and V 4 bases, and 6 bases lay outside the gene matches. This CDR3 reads CASSRTSGGVSSYNEQFF. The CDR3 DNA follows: TGCGCCAGCAGCCGGACTAGCGGGGGAGTTAGCTCCTACAATGAGCAGTTCTTC.

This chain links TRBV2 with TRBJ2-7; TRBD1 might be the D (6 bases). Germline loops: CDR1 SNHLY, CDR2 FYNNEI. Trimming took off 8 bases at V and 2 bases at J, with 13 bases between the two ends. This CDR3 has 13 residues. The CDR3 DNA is TGTGCCAGCTCCGGGGACAAAACCTACGAGCAGTACTTC. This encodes CASSGDKTYEQYF.

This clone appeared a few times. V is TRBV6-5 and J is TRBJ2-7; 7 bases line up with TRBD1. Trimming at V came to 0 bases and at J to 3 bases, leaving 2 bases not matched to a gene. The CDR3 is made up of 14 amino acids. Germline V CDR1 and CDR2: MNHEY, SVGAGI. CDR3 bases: TGTGCCAGCAGTTACTCCGGGACAGACTACGAGCAGTACTTC. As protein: CASSYSGTDYEQYF.

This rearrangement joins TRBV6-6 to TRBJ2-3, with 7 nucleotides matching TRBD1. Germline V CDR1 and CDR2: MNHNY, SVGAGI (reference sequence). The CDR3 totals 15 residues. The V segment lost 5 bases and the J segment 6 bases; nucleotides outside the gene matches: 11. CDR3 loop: CASSDLTGVSDTQYF. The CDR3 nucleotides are TGTGCCAGCAGTGACTTAACAGGGGTTTCGGATACGCAGTATTTT.

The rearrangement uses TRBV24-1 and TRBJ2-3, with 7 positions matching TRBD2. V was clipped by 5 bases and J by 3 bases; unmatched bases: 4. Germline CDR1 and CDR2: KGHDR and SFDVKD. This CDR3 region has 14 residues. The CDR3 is CATSAPSGTDTQYF. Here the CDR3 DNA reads TGTGCCACCAGTGCCCCTAGCGGAACAGATACGCAGTATTTT.